This passage covers 24 T cell receptor beta chains from one sample sequenced in a study of blood T cell repertoires in COVID-19. The protocol was immunoSEQ multiplex PCR, while the TCRdb copy is restricted to in-frame clones and leaves out a portion. The sample gives about 130,000 clones, roughly 80% of which show up once; approximately 12% is in the top ten. Sequences were obtained from peripheral blood. The origin of the receptors is a woman between 55 and 75 years old with acute or convalescent COVID-19.

V and J are TRBV9 and TRBJ1-2; a possible D gene is TRBD1 (5 bases). The V and J ends lost 2 bases and 6 bases respectively, with 20 bases between them. The CDR3 loop spans 16 amino acids. Germline loops: CDR1 SGDLS, CDR2 YYNGEE. The CDR3 spells CASSVTGFSFDDGYTF. CDR3 sequence (DNA): TGTGCCAGCAGCGTTACAGGTTTTAGTTTTGATGATGGCTACACCTTC.

The J gene is TRBJ2-1, the V gene TRBV7-9, with 10 bases identical to TRBD2. Germline V lookup: CDR1 SEHNR, CDR2 FQNEAQ (reference sequence). CDR3 size: 15 residues. V lost 3 bases, J lost 5 bases, and 4 bases stayed unmatched. The CDR3 nucleotides are TGTGCCAGCAGCTTCGGACTAGCGGCGAACAATGAGCAGTTCTTC. Translation gives CASSFGLAANNEQFF.

The V gene is TRBV19, the J gene TRBJ1-2; a weak D match, TRBD1 (5 bases). Germline lookup yields CDR1 LNHDA and CDR2 SQIVND (reference sequence). This CDR3 comprises 15 residues. Trimming stripped 2 bases from V and 3 bases from J, with 13 bases between. DNA for the CDR3: TGTGCCAGTAGTATATTCTACCGCAGGGACTATGGCTACACCTTC. It is translated as CASSIFYRRDYGYTF.

The gene calls are TRBV13 and TRBJ1-6; a possible D gene is TRBD1 (5 bases). The V gene lost 0 bases and the J gene lost 10 bases, with 10 bases spanning the gap. CDR1 PRHDT and CDR2 FYEKMQ come from the germline V gene (reference sequence). The CDR3 totals 14 residues. CDR3 region: CASSLGGAASPLHF. CDR3 in DNA: TGTGCCAGCAGCTTAGGAGGGGCAGCGTCACCCCTCCACTTT.

The chain joins TRBV7-2 to TRBJ2-3; 8 nucleotides match TRBD2. The V and J ends lost 4 bases and 4 bases, in that order; junction bases with no gene match: 7. Germline values: CDR1 SGHTA, CDR2 FQGNSA. The CDR3 totals 15 residues. The CDR3 loop is CASSSGGRIPDTQYF. The CDR3 DNA follows: TGTGCCAGCAGCTCGGGGGGGAGGATCCCAGATACGCAGTATTTT.

The chain has TRBV3-1 (or the pseudogene TRBV3-2) and TRBJ1-2; possibly TRBD1 for D (6 bases). CDR1 is LGHDT and CDR2 is YNNKEL in the germline V gene (reference sequence). The CDR3 loop spans 13 amino acids. Trimming left V 6 bases short and J 8 bases short, with 16 bases between. The CDR3 bases are TGTGCCAGCAGTCATCAGGGGATGGCCGGCTACACCTTC. This translates into CASSHQGMAGYTF.

This chain links TRBV11-2 with TRBJ2-7, with 7 bases identical to TRBD1. This CDR3 region has 14 residues. V shed 5 bases and J 2 bases; nucleotides not matched to a gene: 6. Germline V gives CDR1 SGHAT, CDR2 FQNNGV. The CDR3 loop reads CASSPGQGAYEQYF. The CDR3 DNA is TGTGCCAGCAGCCCCGGGCAGGGGGCCTACGAGCAGTACTTC.

This chain links TRBV19 with TRBJ2-2; D is possibly TRBD2 (5 bases). With 6 bases removed from V and 0 bases from J, the gap between germline ends came to 14 bases. Per the germline V gene, CDR1 is LNHDA and CDR2 is SQIVND (reference sequence). This CDR3 spans 16 amino acids. The CDR3 loop reads CASSTRADSNTGELFF. CDR3 DNA sequence: TGTGCCAGTAGCACGCGGGCAGACTCGAACACCGGGGAGCTGTTTTTT.

V is TRBV28 and J is TRBJ1-6; D remains unclear. V lost 8 bases and J 0 bases, leaving 20 bases between the germline ends. This CDR3 spans 18 amino acids. Germline V lookup: CDR1 MDHEN, CDR2 SYDVKM. CDR3 DNA sequence: TGTGCCAGCCGAGGGTTTTCGCCCCGAAGCTCCTATAATTCACCCCTCCACTTT. Amino acid sequence: CASRGFSPRSSYNSPLHF.

The rearrangement links TRBV19 to TRBJ2-6, with 9 bases matching TRBD1. Germline V gene sequence: CDR1 LNHDA, CDR2 SQIVND (reference sequence). The CDR3 covers 17 residues. Losses at the gene ends were 6 bases for V and 0 bases for J; bases not matched to a gene: 6. The CDR3 DNA is TGTGCCAGTAGCCCGGGACAGGGCTTCTCTGGGGCCAACGTCCTGACTTTC. It codes for CASSPGQGFSGANVLTF.

The V call is TRBV6-5, the J call TRBJ1-1; unclear D gene. The CDR3 runs 14 residues. The germline V and J ends were trimmed by 4 bases and 9 bases, with 18 bases remaining between them. The germline CDR1 and CDR2 sequences are MNHEY and SVGAGI. The CDR3 sequence is CASSSPLGTPKAFF. The CDR3 DNA reads as TGTGCCAGCAGTTCCCCACTAGGAACCCCCAAAGCTTTCTTT.

The chain has TRBV5-4 and TRBJ1-1, with D maybe TRBD1 (6 bases). CDR3 size: 14 residues. Germline lookup yields CDR1 SGHNT and CDR2 YYREEE (reference sequence). Trimming stripped 4 bases from V and 1 base from J, with 11 bases between. The DNA of the CDR3 is TGTGCCAGCAGCGCCGGACAGACGAACACTGAAGCTTTCTTT. Its protein product is CASSAGQTNTEAFF.

V usage is TRBV19 and J usage is TRBJ1-5; 11 bases are a match to TRBD1. There are 16 residues in the CDR3. Germline trimming cut 7 bases from V and 0 bases from J; bases unmatched to any gene: 5. The germline V gene encodes CDR1 LNHDA and CDR2 SQIVND (reference sequence). CDR3 loop: CASKRDRGASNQPQHF. The CDR3, as DNA: TGTGCCAGTAAACGGGACAGGGGGGCTAGCAATCAGCCCCAGCATTTT.

The CDR3, as DNA: TGTGCCAGCAGTGAAGTCACAGGGAATGGCTACACCTTC. This encodes CASSEVTGNGYTF. The V call is TRBV2, the J call TRBJ1-2; tentative D call: TRBD1 (6 bases). In germline, CDR1 is SNHLY, CDR2 FYNNEI. V lost 1 base to trimming and J lost 6 bases, with 9 bases between them. The CDR3 is 13 residues long.

This clone was seen only a few times. V is TRBV10-2 and J is TRBJ2-2; D is unclear. This CDR3 comprises 13 residues. The germline V gene encodes CDR1 WSHSY and CDR2 SAAADI. The germline V and J ends were trimmed by 6 bases and 5 bases, with 10 bases remaining between them. CDR3 DNA: TGCGCCAGCAGGGCGTCCGGGACCGGGGAGCTGTTTTTT. Translated, it gives CASRASGTGELFF.

This clone was recorded once. This rearrangement joins TRBV19 to TRBJ1-4; TRBD1 is a possible D gene (5 bases). Per germline, CDR1 LNHDA and CDR2 SQIVND (reference sequence). The CDR3 has 14 residues. V gave up 7 bases and J gave up 0 bases, with 9 bases separating them. This CDR3 reads CASKTGATNEKLFF. In DNA form, the CDR3 reads TGTGCCAGTAAGACGGGGGCAACTAATGAAAAACTGTTTTTT.

The gene calls are TRBV7-3 and TRBJ2-1; D might be TRBD1 (7 bases). CDR3 length: 15 amino acids. The V and J ends lost 5 bases and 8 bases respectively, with 19 bases between them. CDR1 and CDR2 (germline): SGHTA, FQGTGA. This CDR3 is CASSRGGGGLDEQFF. CDR3 sequence (DNA): TGTGCCAGCAGCAGGGGTGGAGGGGGCCTGGATGAGCAGTTCTTC.

The chain has TRBV6-1 and TRBJ1-6, with 8 bases fitting TRBD1. CDR1 is MNHNS and CDR2 is SASEGT in the germline V gene. J was trimmed by 1 base and V by 1 base; bases with no gene match: 12. The CDR3 totals 20 residues. The DNA for the CDR3 is TGTGCCAGCAGTGAAGATGGGGGGACAGGTTATGGATCCTATAATTCACCCCTCCACTTT. Translating gives CASSEDGGTGYGSYNSPLHF.

The genes are TRBV30 and TRBJ2-1; D not certain. Per the germline V gene, CDR1 is GTSNPN and CDR2 is SVGIG (reference sequence). The CDR3 spans 12 residues. Deletions cut 0 bases from V and 5 bases from J, with 5 bases between. The CDR3, as DNA: TGTGCCTGGAGTGTGTCAGACAATGAGCAGTTCTTC. Protein: CAWSVSDNEQFF.

This chain uses TRBV9 with TRBJ1-2, with 7 bases identical to TRBD1. Germline loops: CDR1 SGDLS, CDR2 YYNGEE. After removal of 4 bases from V and 4 bases from J, the junction contained 19 bases not matched to a gene. The CDR3 consists of 18 residues. CDR3 DNA: TGTGCCAGCAGCCCAAGGACAGGAGGGCCGTCCGGGGCCTATGGCTACACCTTC. Its translation: CASSPRTGGPSGAYGYTF.

V and J are TRBV6-6 and TRBJ2-6, with 7 bases aligning to TRBD1. Losses at the gene ends were 10 bases for V and 0 bases for J; bases not matched to a gene: 9. This CDR3 spans 16 amino acids. Germline assignment: CDR1 MNHNY and CDR2 SVGAGI (reference sequence). CDR3 sequence (DNA): TGTGCCACCTCGAGGGGGCAGAGCTCTGGGGCCAACGTCCTGACTTTC. Its translation is CATSRGQSSGANVLTF.

The J gene is TRBJ1-1, the V gene TRBV7-6; 8 bases match TRBD1. The J segment lost 6 bases and the V segment lost 1 base, leaving 7 bases of the junction unmatched. This CDR3 is built from 15 residues. In germline, CDR1 is SGHVS, CDR2 FNYEAQ. The CDR3 reads CASSLGTGPFPEAFF. CDR3 in DNA: TGTGCCAGCAGCTTAGGGACAGGGCCCTTTCCTGAAGCTTTCTTT. Combining the CDR3 with reference TRBV7-6 and TRBJ1-1 gives the whole variable domain GAGVSQSPRYKVTKRGQDVALRCDPISGHVSLYWYRQALGQGPEFLTYFNYEAQQDKSGLPNDRFSAERPEGSISTLTIQRTEQRDSAMYRCASSLGTGPFPEAFFGQGTRLTVV.

The sample holds a few counts of this clone. This chain uses TRBV7-8 with TRBJ1-1; no definite D call. Trimming took 1 base from V and 3 from J, leaving 12 bases between them. The CDR3 sequence is 15 residues long. CDR1 and CDR2 (germline): SGHVS, FQNEAQ. For the CDR3, the DNA is TGTGCCAGCAGCTTAGGACTTGGCCCCGACACTGAAGCTTTCTTT. Translated, it gives CASSLGLGPDTEAFF. The whole variable domain, remainder taken from reference TRBV7-8 and TRBJ1-1, is GAGVSQSPRYKVAKRGQDVALRCDPISGHVSLFWYQQALGQGPEFLTYFQNEAQLDKSGLPSDRFFAERPEGSVSTLKIQRTQQEDSAVYLCASSLGLGPDTEAFFGQGTRLTVV.

V gene TRBV4-2 combines with J gene TRBJ2-5, with TRBD2 matching over 7 bases. Per the germline V gene, CDR1 is LGHNA and CDR2 is YNFKEQ. J lost 7 bases, V lost 1 base, and 6 bases had no gene match. There are 14 residues in the CDR3. In DNA form, the CDR3 reads TGTGCCAGCAGCCAAGTGCGGGAGCTGGGGACCCAGTACTTC. Translated, it gives CASSQVRELGTQYF.